This T cell receptor beta chain appears in the sequencing data of a study of technical replicates of blood from a few donors. The V gene's germline CDR1 is MDHEN and CDR2 SYDVKM. Between the trimmed V and J ends, which lost 3 bases and 3 bases, there was a span of 8 bases. The CDR3 loop spans 13 amino acids. Profiling relied on immunoSEQ multiplex PCR, and the TCRdb table lists in-frame clones only, not all of them. The sample holds about 80,000 clones, about 94% seen once. The receptor was derived from a human donor in good health. The chain uses TRBV28 and TRBJ1-1; D unclear. Sample: T cells isolated from PBMCs. Here the CDR3 DNA reads TGTGCCAGCAGTTTGCGGGGTTACACTGAAGCTTTCTTT. Residues: CASSLRGYTEAFF.